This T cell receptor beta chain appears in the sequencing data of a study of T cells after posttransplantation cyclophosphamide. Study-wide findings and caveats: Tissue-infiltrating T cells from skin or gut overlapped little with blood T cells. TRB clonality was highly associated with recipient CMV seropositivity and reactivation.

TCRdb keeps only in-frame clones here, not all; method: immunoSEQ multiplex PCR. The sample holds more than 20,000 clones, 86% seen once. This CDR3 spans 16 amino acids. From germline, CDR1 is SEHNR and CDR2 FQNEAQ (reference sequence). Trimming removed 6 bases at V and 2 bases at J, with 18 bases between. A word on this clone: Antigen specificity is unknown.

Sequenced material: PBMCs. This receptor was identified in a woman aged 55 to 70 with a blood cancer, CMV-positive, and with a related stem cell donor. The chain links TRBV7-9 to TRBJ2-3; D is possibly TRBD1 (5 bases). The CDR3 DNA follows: TGTGCCAGCAGATCCCCAGGGCTGGCCTACACAGATACGCAGTATTTT. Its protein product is CASRSPGLAYTDTQYF. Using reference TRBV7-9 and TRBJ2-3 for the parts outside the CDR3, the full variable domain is DTGVSQNPRHKITKRGQNVTFRCDPISEHNRLYWYRQTLGQGPEFLTYFQNEAQLEKSRLLSDRFSAERPKGSFSTLEIQRTEQGDSAMYLCASRSPGLAYTDTQYFGPGTRLTVL.